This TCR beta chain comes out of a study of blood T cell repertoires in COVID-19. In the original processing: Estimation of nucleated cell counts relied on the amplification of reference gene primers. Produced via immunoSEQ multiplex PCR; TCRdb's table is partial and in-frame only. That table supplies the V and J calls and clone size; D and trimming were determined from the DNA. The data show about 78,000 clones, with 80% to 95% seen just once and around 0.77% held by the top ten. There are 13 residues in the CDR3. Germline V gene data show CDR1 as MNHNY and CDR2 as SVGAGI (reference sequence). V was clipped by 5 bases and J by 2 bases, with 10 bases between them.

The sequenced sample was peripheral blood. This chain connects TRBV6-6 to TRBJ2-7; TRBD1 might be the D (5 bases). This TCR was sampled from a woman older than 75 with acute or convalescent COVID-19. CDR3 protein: CASSRDRAYEQYF. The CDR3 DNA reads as TGTGCCAGCAGTCGAGACAGAGCCTACGAGCAGTACTTC.